The 22 T cell receptor beta chains below were found in one sample sequenced in a study of T cell responses to AZD1222 COVID-19 vaccine. Clones were sequenced by immunoSEQ multiplex PCR, and TCRdb holds only the in-frame ones, with some missing. The sample holds about 140,000 clones, 80% to 95% seen once. This specimen consisted of peripheral blood, obtained on day 0 of AZD1222 vaccination. The receptors here all came from an adult in good health.

The chain couples TRBV9 to TRBJ2-6; D gene unclear. The CDR3 covers 17 residues. Per the germline V gene, CDR1 is SGDLS and CDR2 is YYNGEE. Trimming took off 3 bases at V and 1 base at J, with 14 bases between the two ends. This chain's CDR3 is CASSATSRWSGANVLTF. In nucleotides, the CDR3 is TGTGCCAGCAGCGCGACGTCCAGGTGGTCTGGGGCCAACGTCCTGACTTTC.

This chain joins TRBV5-1 and TRBJ1-4; 7 bases agree with TRBD1. The V segment lost 0 bases and the J segment 0 bases; nucleotides outside the gene matches: 5. CDR3 length: 17 amino acids. The germline CDR1 and CDR2 sequences are SGHRS and YFSETQ. The CDR3 protein is CASSLEGQHATNEKLFF. CDR3 in DNA: TGCGCCAGCAGCTTGGAGGGACAGCATGCAACTAATGAAAAACTGTTTTTT.

This chain links TRBV14 with TRBJ2-2; D not resolved. The germline V gene encodes CDR1 SGHDN and CDR2 FVKESK. There are 14 residues in the CDR3. Trimming pared 4 bases from V and 1 base from J, leaving 7 bases between. The CDR3, as DNA: TGTGCCAGCAGCCTTTGGGAGAACACCGGGGAGCTGTTTTTT. It translates to CASSLWENTGELFF.

J is TRBJ1-5 and V is TRBV4-2; 8 bases match TRBD1. Germline V gene sequence: CDR1 LGHNA, CDR2 YNFKEQ. This CDR3 is 18 amino acids long. The V gene end was trimmed by 4 bases and the J gene end by 0 bases; junction bases not matched to a gene: 11. The CDR3 nucleotides are TGTGCCAGCAGCCCAGGGCAAGGGACAGGCAATAGCAATCAGCCCCAGCATTTT. This codes for CASSPGQGTGNSNQPQHF.

The chain links TRBV5-1 to TRBJ2-1; 8 positions match TRBD2. The CDR3 totals 15 residues. Germline assignment: CDR1 SGHRS and CDR2 YFSETQ. V was pared by 0 bases and J by 6 bases, with 5 bases of the junction left unmatched. CDR3 region: CASSLVGLAGNEQFF. The DNA for the CDR3 is TGCGCCAGCAGCTTGGTTGGTCTAGCGGGCAATGAGCAGTTCTTC.

This chain connects TRBV29-1 to TRBJ1-5, with D perhaps TRBD1 (5 bases). Germline assignment: CDR1 SQVTM and CDR2 ANQGSEA. The ends were cut back, 2 bases at V and 11 bases at J, with 19 bases in the middle. The CDR3 runs to 14 residues. Here the CDR3 reads CSVERRDGTRAQHF. DNA for the CDR3: TGCAGCGTTGAACGGCGTGACGGGACGAGGGCCCAGCATTTT.

V usage is TRBV5-1 and J usage is TRBJ2-1, with D possibly being TRBD2 (6 bases). Trimming left V 4 bases short and J 5 bases short, with 13 bases between. The V gene's germline CDR1 is SGHRS and CDR2 YFSETQ. The CDR3 consists of 14 residues. DNA of the CDR3: TGCGCCAGCAGCGCAAGCGGGTACGACAATGAGCAGTTCTTC. It encodes CASSASGYDNEQFF. The whole variable domain, filled in from reference TRBV5-1 and TRBJ2-1, reads KAGVTQTPRYLIKTRGQQVTLSCSPISGHRSVSWYQQTPGQGLQFLFEYFSETQRNKGNFPGRFSGRQFSNSRSEMNVSTLELGDSALYLCASSASGYDNEQFFGPGTRLTVL.

The gene calls are TRBV3-1 (or the pseudogene TRBV3-2) and TRBJ1-4, with 8 bases that match TRBD1. Trimming cost V 2 bases and J 5 bases; bases outside gene matches: 7. From germline, CDR1 is LGHDT and CDR2 YNNKEL (reference sequence). The CDR3 length is 16 residues. This chain's CDR3 is CASSQPGQARNEKLFF. In DNA, the CDR3 is TGTGCCAGCAGCCAACCGGGACAGGCGAGAAATGAAAAACTGTTTTTT.

This clone has just a few counts. The gene calls are TRBV7-9 and TRBJ1-1; D is unclear. The CDR3 consists of 14 residues. Germline V gene sequence: CDR1 SEHNR, CDR2 FQNEAQ (reference sequence). V dropped 4 bases and J dropped 6 bases, with 15 bases sitting between them. The CDR3 reads CASSSLGGMAEAFF. CDR3 bases: TGTGCCAGCAGCTCGCTCGGTGGTATGGCTGAAGCTTTCTTT.

The V call is TRBV29-1, the J call TRBJ2-5; tentative D call: TRBD1 (6 bases). V lost 7 bases to trimming and J lost 2 bases, with 17 bases between them. The CDR3 runs 14 residues. Germline values: CDR1 SQVTM, CDR2 ANQGSEA. CDR3 region: CSGTGILFQETQYF. The CDR3 DNA reads as TGCAGCGGTACAGGGATTTTATTTCAAGAGACCCAGTACTTC.

V usage is TRBV4-1 and J usage is TRBJ2-3; D not resolved. V gave up 1 base and J gave up 1 base, with 9 bases separating them. CDR1 MGHRA and CDR2 YSYEKL come from the germline V gene. The CDR3 covers 15 residues. CDR3 nucleotides: TGCGCCAGCAGCCAAGTCTGGGTTTGCACAGATACGCAGTATTTT. It codes for CASSQVWVCTDTQYF.

The chain uses TRBV28 and TRBJ2-7; the match to TRBD1 covers 8 bases. The ends lost 5 bases at V and 0 bases at J; junction bases unmatched: 6. CDR3 length equals 15 residues. Germline assignment: CDR1 MDHEN and CDR2 SYDVKM. The chain's CDR3 is CASSMTGEPSYEQYF. The CDR3 region has the DNA TGTGCCAGCAGTATGACAGGGGAACCCTCCTACGAGCAGTACTTC.

The chain is built from TRBV5-1 and TRBJ2-6; tentatively, D is TRBD2 (5 bases). Germline V gene sequence: CDR1 SGHRS, CDR2 YFSETQ. This CDR3 is built from 19 residues. Trimming removed 5 bases at V and 2 bases at J, with 23 bases between. Written as DNA, the CDR3 is TGCGCCAGCAGTTTGAACACGGGAAGATTCAGTGCTGGGGCCAACGTCCTGACTTTC. Its protein is CASSLNTGRFSAGANVLTF.

The V and J genes are TRBV4-2 and TRBJ2-3, with 8 nucleotides matching TRBD1. The CDR3 extends over 14 amino acids. V dropped 3 bases and J dropped 8; count of bases not matched to a gene: 7. The germline V gene encodes CDR1 LGHNA and CDR2 YNFKEQ. Here the CDR3 reads CASSQTGQGGTQYF. CDR3 in DNA: TGTGCCAGCAGCCAGACCGGACAGGGTGGTACGCAGTATTTT.

The chain has TRBV28 and TRBJ2-1, with TRBD2 as a possible D gene (5 bases). V was shortened by 6 bases and J by 6 bases, with 21 bases between the two germline ends. CDR3 length: 16 residues. The germline CDR1 and CDR2 sequences are MDHEN and SYDVKM. CDR3 sequence reads: CASRNGPGIRFNEQFF. The CDR3 nucleotides are TGTGCCAGCAGAAACGGACCGGGAATTCGATTCAATGAGCAGTTCTTC.

DNA for the CDR3: TGTGCCAGCAGTGAAGCGGGCCCCGGAGTTTATGGCTACACCTTC. Translating gives CASSEAGPGVYGYTF. The chain recombines TRBV2 with TRBJ1-2, with D uncertain. Germline loops: CDR1 SNHLY, CDR2 FYNNEI. Trimming pared 0 bases from V and 5 bases from J, leaving 13 bases between. This CDR3 region has 15 residues.

The chain uses TRBV10-3 and TRBJ1-1, with a possible D match to TRBD1 (6 bases). In germline, CDR1 is ENHRY, CDR2 SYGVKD. The CDR3 extends over 15 amino acids. Trimming took 0 bases from V and 7 from J, leaving 15 bases between them. The DNA of the CDR3 is TGTGCCATCAGTGAGTCAAAGGGGGTTCGGGATGAAGCTTTCTTT. Encoded protein: CAISESKGVRDEAFF.

V gene TRBV5-1 combines with J gene TRBJ1-5; D unresolved. The V and J ends lost 1 base and 5 bases respectively, with 10 bases between them. CDR3 length equals 14 residues. In germline, CDR1 is SGHRS, CDR2 YFSETQ. CDR3: CASSLLGEDQPQHF. The CDR3 nucleotides read TGCGCCAGCAGCTTGTTGGGTGAGGATCAGCCCCAGCATTTT.

The V call is TRBV10-3, the J call TRBJ2-1; 8 nucleotides line up with TRBD2. The ends lost 2 bases at V and 4 bases at J; junction bases unmatched: 7. CDR1 is ENHRY and CDR2 is SYGVKD in the germline V gene. The length of the CDR3 is 16 residues. The CDR3 region is CAISEGGAGEYNEQFF. The CDR3 coding sequence is TGTGCCATCAGTGAGGGTGGAGCGGGGGAGTACAATGAGCAGTTCTTC.

This clone was recorded only once. The gene calls are TRBV14 and TRBJ2-2; TRBD1 matches 7 bases. V dropped 5 bases and J dropped 7; count of bases not matched to a gene: 1. Germline V gene lookup returns CDR1 SGHDN and CDR2 FVKESK. CDR3 size: 12 residues. DNA of the CDR3: TGTGCCAGCAGCACAGGGGTCGGGGAGCTGTTTTTT. The encoded protein is CASSTGVGELFF.

CDR3 protein: CASRERIMNTEAFF. Written as DNA, the CDR3 is TGTGCCAGCAGAGAACGGATCATGAACACTGAAGCTTTCTTT. The rearrangement joins TRBV2 to TRBJ1-1; unclear D gene. Trimming took 6 bases from V and 0 from J, leaving 11 bases between them. CDR3 length equals 14 residues. Germline CDR1 SNHLY, CDR2 FYNNEI.

The V and J genes are TRBV6-5 and TRBJ1-5; the D is unclear. Trimming left V 0 bases short and J 7 bases short, with 7 bases between. CDR1 MNHEY and CDR2 SVGAGI come from the germline V gene. This CDR3 spans 13 amino acids. Written as DNA, the CDR3 is TGTGCCAGCAGTTACTCTAAGGGCCAGCCCCAGCATTTT. Amino acid sequence: CASSYSKGQPQHF.